This TCR beta chain was documented in a study of blood T cell repertoires in COVID-19 (TCRdb year 2020). Context from the whole study: The collaborator samples originated in the United States, Italy and Spain and spanned the acute and convalescent phases of COVID-19. HLA class I and class II types, where available, came from metadata supplied by the sample provider rather than from assay-based typing. Samples were obtained from the ongoing ImmuneRACE study (first 160 participants) and from about 1,300 subjects provided by 6 global collaborators. Subjects who had been exposed to COVID-19, were actively infected with it, or had recovered from it provided the deeply sampled blood TCRbeta repertoires that made up the dataset. The prospective study material was composed of cDNA or gDNA derived from T cells, B-cell-depleted T cells, or PBMCs. A de-identified subject ID, COVID-19 status, age in years and sex were almost always included in the sample metadata. The repertoires were released in a freely available public database meant as a resource for research on the immune response to SARS-CoV-2.

Participants in the prospective study were aged roughly 18 to 89 years, lived in about two dozen United States geographic areas, and enrolled through a virtual design. To assign participants to cohorts, the prospective study relied on clinical history that participants themselves reported in a screening survey and a study questionnaire. Exposed participants were defined as having been in contact with someone with a PCR-confirmed or clinician-diagnosed COVID-19 case within 2 weeks of study entry. Each participant in the prospective study had whole blood, serum and a nasopharyngeal or oropharyngeal swab collected by mobile phlebotomists. Additional blood draws and questionnaires over an approximately two-month period could optionally be provided by prospective study participants. Before DNA extraction, prospective study blood samples were shipped either frozen or at room temperature. Results the study describes overall, beyond this receptor: The amount of clinical and demographic metadata varied by source and participant and was provided uncurated.

TCRbeta CDR3 regions were amplified from genomic DNA by means of the immunoSEQ Assay, a bias-controlled multiplex PCR. In the authors' own workflow: Within the assay, amplification of reference gene primers was used to estimate how many nucleated cells each sample contained. To quantify the absolute abundance of each unique TCRbeta CDR3 rearrangement, sequence reads were collapsed and filtered. For each sample, productive Simpson clonality was calculated by taking the square root of Simpson's diversity index across productive rearrangements. This is the immuneACCESS table as TCRdb keeps it, with only in-frame sequences that have V and J called. A part of the clones is gone; compared with another copy, unresolved V genes explain less than half, and the rest is unexplained. The V and J calls and clone size come from that table; D and trimming were worked out from the DNA. The sample table shows 130,000 to 150,000 clones, and approximately 86% are seen once. The top ten clones comprise over 4% of the sample.

The V and J ends are trimmed by 3 bases and 3 bases, leaving 14 bases between them. CDR1 and CDR2, per the germline V gene, are MDHEN and SYDVKM. Inclusive of the bounding cysteine and phenylalanine, the CDR3 is 16 residues long. The read is trimmed to its CDR3 DNA, 48 bases read in frame from base 1. As regards this clone: What this receptor recognizes is not known. Base qualities were left out, and no much larger clone turns up one base away.

The receptor comes from a woman aged 40 to 50 who had been exposed to COVID-19. Here the chain combines TRBV28 and TRBJ1-4; TRBD1 is a possible D gene, resting on 5 matching bases. Material for sequencing was PBMCs or T cells enriched from blood (not recorded which). The DNA reads TGTGCCAGCAGTTTTCTCAGGGCGGGAGCTAATGAAAAACTGTTTTTT. Its product reads: CASSFLRAGANEKLFF.